The 26 T cell receptor beta chains given below trace back to one sample, sequenced in a study of radiotherapy plus CTLA-4 blockade in lung cancer. TCRdb's table, derived via immunoSEQ multiplex PCR, lists solely in-frame clones and lacks some. The sample lists over 80,000 clones; about 83% were seen once. The specimen was peripheral blood, collected from a patient treated with radiotherapy plus ipilimumab. The receptors derive from a human donor with non-small cell lung cancer who had stable disease on radiotherapy plus ipilimumab.

This clone was seen just once. This chain joins TRBV7-9 and TRBJ1-4, with D possibly being TRBD1 (5 bases). Looked up from germline, CDR1 is SEHNR and CDR2 is FQNEAQ (reference sequence). The V end was cut by 1 base, the J end by 8 bases, with 17 bases between. The CDR3 loop spans 16 amino acids. The CDR3 DNA reads as TGTGCCAGCAGCTTAGTTTCCGGCGGAGGGGACGAAAAACTGTTTTTT. Translated: CASSLVSGGGDEKLFF.

The chain couples TRBV5-6 to TRBJ2-5; D not certain. The CDR3 is 13 amino acids. CDR1 is SGHDT, CDR2 YYEEEE, per germline. V was cut by 3 bases and J by 4 bases, with 10 bases left in between. The CDR3 DNA follows: TGTGCCAGCAGCTCTATGGTTGGAGAGACCCAGTACTTC. It codes for CASSSMVGETQYF. Looking up the rest from reference TRBV5-6 and TRBJ2-5 gives the full variable domain: DAGVTQSPTHLIKTRGQQVTLRCSPKSGHDTVSWYQQALGQGPQFIFQYYEEEERQRGNFPDRFSGHQFPNYSSELNVNALLLGDSALYLCASSSMVGETQYFGPGTRLLVL.

The chain uses TRBV18 and TRBJ1-1; D uncertain. This CDR3 comprises 13 residues. Germline CDR1 and CDR2: KGHSH and LQKENI. The V end lost 4 bases, the J end lost 1 base, and 7 bases lay between the germline ends. The CDR3 region has the DNA TGTGCCAGCTCACACAGCCCGAACACTGAAGCTTTCTTT. Protein: CASSHSPNTEAFF.

The V call is TRBV27, the J call TRBJ2-5, with 8 positions matching TRBD2. The ends lost 8 bases at V and 1 base at J; junction bases unmatched: 15. Looked up from germline, CDR1 is MNHEY and CDR2 is SMNVEV (reference sequence). The CDR3 is made up of 17 amino acids. CDR3 nucleotides: TGTGCCAGCGCATCTAAGTGGCGGGGGGTTAGCCAAGAGACCCAGTACTTC. The encoded protein is CASASKWRGVSQETQYF.

The V gene is TRBV11-2, the J gene TRBJ1-5, with TRBD1 matching 9 bases. The V gene end was trimmed by 5 bases and the J gene end by 4 bases; junction bases not matched to a gene: 9. The V gene's germline CDR1 is SGHAT and CDR2 FQNNGV. The CDR3 is made up of 16 amino acids. CDR3 sequence: CASSLAKQGANQPQHF. The CDR3 region has the DNA TGTGCCAGCAGCCTCGCCAAACAGGGGGCTAATCAGCCCCAGCATTTT.

The chain uses TRBV6-1 and TRBJ2-2; the D gene is possibly TRBD1 (6 bases). The germline V gene has CDR1 MNHNS and CDR2 SASEGT. The CDR3 extends over 13 amino acids. V dropped 10 bases and J dropped 1 base, with 10 bases sitting between them. CDR3 residues: CAIRTENTGELFF. CDR3 nucleotides: TGTGCCATCCGGACAGAGAACACCGGGGAGCTGTTTTTT.

The table lists this clone with a few counts. The V call is TRBV15, the J call TRBJ2-1, with 9 bases that match TRBD2. The germline V gene encodes CDR1 LNHNV and CDR2 YYDKDF (reference sequence). This CDR3 contains 17 residues. Trimming removed 0 bases from V and 3 bases from J; junction bases left unmatched: 6. CDR3 amino acids: CATSREGAGGGYNEQFF. In DNA, the CDR3 is TGTGCCACCAGCAGAGAGGGAGCGGGGGGAGGCTACAATGAGCAGTTCTTC. Combining the CDR3 with reference TRBV15 and TRBJ2-1 gives the whole variable domain DAMVIQNPRYQVTQFGKPVTLSCSQTLNHNVMYWYQQKSSQAPKLLFHYYDKDFNNEADTPDNFQSRRPNTSFCFLDIRSPGLGDTAMYLCATSREGAGGGYNEQFFGPGTRLTVL.

DNA for the CDR3: TGCGCCAGCAGCTTGGTTCCGATGGCAACTAATGAAAAACTGTTTTTT. Amino acid sequence: CASSLVPMATNEKLFF. The chain is built from TRBV5-1 and TRBJ1-4; D uncertain. The CDR3 length is 16 residues. Trimming cost V 0 bases and J 0 bases, with 9 bases left between them. From germline, CDR1 is SGHRS and CDR2 YFSETQ.

This clone has just a few counts. The chain combines TRBV2 with TRBJ2-7, with 9 bases fitting TRBD1. Trimming took 5 bases from V and 2 from J; bases not matched to a gene: 4. CDR1 SNHLY and CDR2 FYNNEI come from the germline V gene. The CDR3 contains 14 residues. The DNA of the CDR3 is TGTGCCAGCAGTTACCGGGACAGGGCCTACGAGCAGTACTTC. Translating gives CASSYRDRAYEQYF.

This clone was counted only a few times. The chain uses TRBV10-3 and TRBJ2-5; tentatively, D is TRBD2 (6 bases). CDR3 size: 15 residues. The V end was cut by 6 bases, the J end by 0 bases, with 14 bases between. Germline V gene sequence: CDR1 ENHRY, CDR2 SYGVKD. CDR3 coding DNA: TGTGCCATCAGGGAAAGCGGGTCGTACCAAGAGACCCAGTACTTC. Translating it yields CAIRESGSYQETQYF.

The CDR3 loop reads CASSPLAGGRRGTDTQYF. Here the CDR3 DNA reads TGCGCCAGCAGCCCCTTAGCGGGGGGCCGACGCGGCACAGATACGCAGTATTTT. The chain carries TRBV4-1 and TRBJ2-3, with 10 positions matching TRBD2. This CDR3 region has 18 residues. The germline CDR1 and CDR2 sequences are MGHRA and YSYEKL. V trimming: 4 bases; J trimming: 1 base; junction bases outside the gene matches: 11.

V usage is TRBV4-2 and J usage is TRBJ1-4, with D possibly TRBD1 on 5 matching bases. V was trimmed by 5 bases and J by 0 bases, leaving 16 bases between them. CDR1 LGHNA and CDR2 YNFKEQ come from the germline V gene. The length of the CDR3 is 17 residues. The CDR3 nucleotides read TGTGCCAGCAGCTTGAGAGCTGGGACTGCAACTAATGAAAAACTGTTTTTT. Protein: CASSLRAGTATNEKLFF.

Comments on this clone: Other DNA sequences in this sample translate to the same CDR3. The chain links TRBV28 to TRBJ2-5; TRBD1 matches 9 bases. This CDR3 region has 16 residues. The germline V gene has CDR1 MDHEN and CDR2 SYDVKM. The V and J ends lost 2 bases and 1 base, in that order; junction bases with no gene match: 5. The CDR3 bases are TGTGCCAGCAGTTTAGGAGAGACAGGGGGCCAAGAGACCCAGTACTTC. Translation gives CASSLGETGGQETQYF. Combining the CDR3 with reference TRBV28 and TRBJ2-5 gives the whole variable domain DVKVTQSSRYLVKRTGEKVFLECVQDMDHENMFWYRQDPGLGLRLIYFSYDVKMKEKGDIPEGYSVSREKKERFSLILESASTNQTSMYLCASSLGETGGQETQYFGPGTRLLVL.

Here the CDR3 DNA reads TGTGCCAGCTCACCAGCGACAGAGAGTAATTCACCCCTCCACTTT. Its protein is CASSPATESNSPLHF. V and J are TRBV18 and TRBJ1-6; weak D call: TRBD1 (5 bases). Germline lookup yields CDR1 KGHSH and CDR2 LQKENI. Trimming took off 2 bases at V and 6 bases at J, with 11 bases between the two ends. The CDR3 has 15 residues.

This rearrangement joins TRBV11-2 to TRBJ2-7; TRBD2 might be the D (5 bases). V lost 5 bases and J 6 bases, leaving 14 bases between the germline ends. CDR1 is SGHAT, CDR2 FQNNGV, per germline. The CDR3 runs 13 residues. The CDR3 nucleotides are TGTGCCAGCAGCCGTCTTGTCCGGGGCGAGCAGTACTTC. Residues: CASSRLVRGEQYF. Using reference TRBV11-2 and TRBJ2-7 for the parts outside the CDR3, the full variable domain is EAGVAQSPRYKIIEKRQSVAFWCNPISGHATLYWYQQILGQGPKLLIQFQNNGVVDDSQLPKDRFSAERLKGVDSTLKIQPAKLEDSAVYLCASSRLVRGEQYFGPGTRLTVT.

The rearrangement uses TRBV7-2 and TRBJ2-7, with D tentatively TRBD1 (6 bases). The germline V and J ends were trimmed by 1 base and 7 bases, with 23 bases remaining between them. The germline V gene has CDR1 SGHTA and CDR2 FQGNSA. The CDR3 is made up of 17 amino acids. The CDR3 protein is CASSLEGLTGRLGEQYF. As DNA, the CDR3 is TGTGCCAGCAGCTTAGAGGGGTTAACAGGGAGATTGGGGGAGCAGTACTTC.

CDR3 nucleotides: TGCGCCAGCAGCCCAGCGGGACAGCCAAGGAGGTACGAGCAGTACTTC. Protein sequence: CASSPAGQPRRYEQYF. V is TRBV5-1 and J is TRBJ2-7; D is tentatively TRBD1 or TRBD2 (7 bases each). The germline V and J ends were trimmed by 4 bases and 4 bases, with 21 bases remaining between them. CDR3 length: 16 amino acids. In germline, CDR1 is SGHRS, CDR2 YFSETQ.

The chain uses TRBV4-2 and TRBJ1-2; D is undetermined. CDR3 length: 16 amino acids. The ends were cut back, 0 bases at V and 8 bases at J, with 19 bases in the middle. Looked up from germline, CDR1 is LGHNA and CDR2 is YNFKEQ. The CDR3 nucleotides are TGTGCCAGCAGCCAAGATCTGGGCCGTCAGGCGAGGGGCTACACCTTC. It specifies CASSQDLGRQARGYTF.

The CDR3 DNA sequence: TGCGCCAGCAGCGAAGCTAGCGGGGGGGCCACAGATACGCAGTATTTT. The encoded protein is CASSEASGGATDTQYF. The rearrangement joins TRBV10-1 to TRBJ2-3; the match to TRBD2 covers 12 bases. Germline V gene data show CDR1 as WNHNN and CDR2 as SYGVQD (reference sequence). The CDR3 totals 16 residues. Trimming took 6 bases from V and 2 from J; bases not matched to a gene: 6.

The V gene is TRBV14, the J gene TRBJ2-5; TRBD1 is a possible D gene (5 bases). V was shortened by 2 bases and J by 5 bases, with 21 bases between the two germline ends. Germline V lookup: CDR1 SGHDN, CDR2 FVKESK. CDR3 length: 17 residues. CDR3 sequence reads: CASSQRKMAGSWETQYF. DNA for the CDR3: TGTGCCAGCAGCCAAAGGAAGATGGCAGGGTCATGGGAGACCCAGTACTTC. The variable domain in full, completed from reference TRBV14 and TRBJ2-5, reads EAGVTQFPSHSVIEKGQTVTLRCDPISGHDNLYWYRRVMGKEIKFLLHFVKESKQDESGMPNNRFLAERTGGTYSTLKVQPAELEDSGVYFCASSQRKMAGSWETQYFGPGTRLLVL.

This chain uses TRBV11-3 with TRBJ2-7, with TRBD2 as a possible D gene (5 bases). The CDR3 covers 13 residues. V gave up 8 bases and J gave up 4 bases, with 15 bases separating them. Germline V gives CDR1 SGHNT, CDR2 YENEEA. Here the CDR3 reads CASDTGIMYEQYF. For the CDR3, the DNA is TGTGCCAGCGATACGGGGATAATGTACGAGCAGTACTTC.

The rearrangement uses TRBV30 and TRBJ2-7; D is perhaps TRBD1 (6 bases). The CDR3 extends over 14 amino acids. Germline CDR1 and CDR2: GTSNPN and SVGIG (reference sequence). V lost 0 bases, J lost 3 bases, and 12 bases lay in between. CDR3 sequence: CAWSVRRDIYEQYF. CDR3 DNA: TGTGCCTGGAGTGTACGAAGGGACATCTACGAGCAGTACTTC. The full variable domain, rest sourced from reference TRBV30 and TRBJ2-7, is SQTIHQWPATLVQPVGSPLSLECTVEGTSNPNLYWYRQAAGRGLQLLFYSVGIGQISSEVPQNLSASRPQDRQFILSSKKLLLSDSGFYLCAWSVRRDIYEQYFGPGTRLTVT.

The J gene is TRBJ2-7, the V gene TRBV6-5; D is unresolved. The CDR3 sequence is 16 residues long. Germline-derived CDR1 and CDR2 are MNHEY and SVGAGI. V was pared by 4 bases and J by 2 bases, with 18 bases between. CDR3 amino acids: CASSSGGLPMAYEQYF. CDR3 bases: TGTGCCAGCAGTTCCGGTGGGCTACCAATGGCCTACGAGCAGTACTTC.

V usage is TRBV5-8 and J usage is TRBJ1-5; 7 bases align to TRBD1. V gave up 4 bases and J gave up 0 bases; unmatched junction bases: 4. The CDR3 runs 15 residues. Looked up from germline, CDR1 is SGHTS and CDR2 is YDEGEE. For the CDR3, the DNA is TGTGCCAGCAGCCTCGGGACAGCTAGCAATCAGCCCCAGCATTTT. Its translation is CASSLGTASNQPQHF.

The V and J genes are TRBV5-1 and TRBJ1-6; D possibly corresponds to TRBD1 (6 bases). Germline CDR1 reads SGHRS; CDR2 reads YFSETQ. V lost 0 bases and J lost 12, with 13 bases in between. The CDR3 spans 14 residues. The CDR3 bases are TGCGCCAGCAGCTTGGGGTCAGGGGATGAACCCCTCCACTTT. As protein: CASSLGSGDEPLHF. Variable domain in full (rest from reference TRBV5-1 and TRBJ1-6): KAGVTQTPRYLIKTRGQQVTLSCSPISGHRSVSWYQQTPGQGLQFLFEYFSETQRNKGNFPGRFSGRQFSNSRSEMNVSTLELGDSALYLCASSLGSGDEPLHFGNGTRLTVT.

This sequence joins TRBV19 and TRBJ1-5; maybe TRBD1 (6 bases). The ends were cut back, 5 bases at V and 2 bases at J, with 16 bases in the middle. Germline CDR1 reads LNHDA; CDR2 reads SQIVND (reference sequence). This CDR3 comprises 16 residues. The chain's CDR3 is CASSVRQAAGNQPQHF. CDR3 DNA sequence: TGTGCCAGTAGTGTACGACAGGCGGCGGGCAATCAGCCCCAGCATTTT.